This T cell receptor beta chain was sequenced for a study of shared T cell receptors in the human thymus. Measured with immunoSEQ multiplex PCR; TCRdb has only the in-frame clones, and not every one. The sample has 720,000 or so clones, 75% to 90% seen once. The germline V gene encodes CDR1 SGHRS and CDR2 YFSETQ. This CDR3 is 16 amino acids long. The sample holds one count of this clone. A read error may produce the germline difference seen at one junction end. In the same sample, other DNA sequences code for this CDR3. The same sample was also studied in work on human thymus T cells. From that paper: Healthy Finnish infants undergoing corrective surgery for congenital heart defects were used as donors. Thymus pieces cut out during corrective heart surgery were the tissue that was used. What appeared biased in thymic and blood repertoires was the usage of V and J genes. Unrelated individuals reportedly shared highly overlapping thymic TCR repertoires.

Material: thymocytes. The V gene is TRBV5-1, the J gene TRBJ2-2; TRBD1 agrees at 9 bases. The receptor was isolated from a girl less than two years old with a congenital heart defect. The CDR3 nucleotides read TGCGCCAGCAGCTTGTTAGGGACAGGGAAAGGCGGGGAACTGTTTTTT. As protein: CASSLLGTGKGGELFF.